The rows below give T cell receptor beta chains drawn from one sample of a study of OX40 agonist ivuxolimab in advanced cancers. Produced via immunoSEQ multiplex PCR; TCRdb's table is partial and in-frame only. The sample records around 31,000 clones, 88% being singletons. The sample was CD4+ or CD8+ T cells sorted from blood, taken in a trial of the OX40 agonist ivuxolimab. The source of these receptors is an adult with an advanced solid tumor such as melanoma, head and neck, liver or kidney cancer. The CDR3 runs from the conserved cysteine through the conserved F or W. D genes are given only for firm matches. Some rows have no size entry. The others give once, few or many, or a class for an expanded clone.

size	V	J	D	CDR3	DNA
NA	TRBV9	TRBJ1-2	NA	CASSARDGSYGYTF	TGTGCCAGCAGCGCCAGAGACGGGAGCTATGGCTACACCTTC
NA	TRBV6-1	TRBJ1-5	TRBD1	CASSATAWTGAGNQPQHF	TGTGCCAGCAGTGCCACCGCATGGACAGGGGCCGGCAATCAGCCCCAGCATTTT
NA	TRBV4-1	TRBJ2-3	TRBD2	CASSQARGDWSSTDTQYF	TGCGCCAGCAGCCAAGCGCGGGGGGACTGGAGTAGCACAGATACGCAGTATTTT
once	TRBV7-8	TRBJ2-7	NA	CASSLSPDDEQYF	TGTGCCAGCAGCTTAAGTCCGGACGACGAGCAGTACTTC
NA	TRBV10-1	TRBJ1-2	TRBD1	CASPGQGKNYGYTF	TGCGCCAGCCCGGGACAGGGGAAGAACTATGGCTACACCTTC
NA	TRBV4-3	TRBJ1-6	NA	CASSQDPTTPMARRGSPLHF	TGCGCCAGCAGCCAAGATCCGACGACCCCGATGGCGAGGAGGGGTTCACCCCTCCACTTT
NA	TRBV7-2	TRBJ2-3	TRBD2	CASSPSGGAADTQYF	TGTGCCAGCAGCCCTAGCGGGGGGGCCGCAGATACGCAGTATTTT
NA	TRBV11-2	TRBJ2-1	TRBD2	CASSLEGLPTYNEQFF	TGTGCCAGCAGCTTAGAGGGACTACCCACATACAATGAGCAGTTCTTC
NA	TRBV28	TRBJ2-7	TRBD1	CASSWTGGHEQYF	TGTGCCAGCAGTTGGACAGGGGGCCACGAGCAGTACTTC
NA	TRBV30	TRBJ2-2	NA	CAWSSIGQSTGELFF	TGTGCCTGGAGTTCCATCGGACAGAGCACCGGGGAGCTGTTTTTT
NA	TRBV18	TRBJ2-5	NA	CASSPPEETQYF	TGTGCCAGCTCACCACCAGAAGAGACCCAGTACTTC
NA	TRBV5-6	TRBJ2-7	NA	CASSLVGYEQYF	TGTGCCAGCAGCTTGGTCGGCTACGAGCAGTACTTC
once	TRBV7-6	TRBJ2-2	TRBD2	CASSWDSGENTGELFF	TGTGCCAGCAGCTGGGATAGCGGGGAGAACACCGGGGAGCTGTTTTTT
NA	TRBV30	TRBJ2-7	TRBD2	CAWSVASGAYEQYF	TGTGCCTGGAGTGTGGCTAGCGGGGCTTACGAGCAGTACTTC
NA	TRBV19	TRBJ2-7	NA	CASSPTGSSYEQYF	TGTGCCAGTAGTCCCACAGGGAGCTCCTACGAGCAGTACTTC
NA	TRBV4-1	TRBJ2-7	NA	CASSQVENTYEQYF	TGCGCCAGCAGCCAAGTAGAAAATACCTACGAGCAGTACTTC
NA	TRBV7-9	TRBJ2-7	NA	CASSFGSYEQYF	TGTGCCAGCAGCTTTGGATCCTACGAGCAGTACTTC